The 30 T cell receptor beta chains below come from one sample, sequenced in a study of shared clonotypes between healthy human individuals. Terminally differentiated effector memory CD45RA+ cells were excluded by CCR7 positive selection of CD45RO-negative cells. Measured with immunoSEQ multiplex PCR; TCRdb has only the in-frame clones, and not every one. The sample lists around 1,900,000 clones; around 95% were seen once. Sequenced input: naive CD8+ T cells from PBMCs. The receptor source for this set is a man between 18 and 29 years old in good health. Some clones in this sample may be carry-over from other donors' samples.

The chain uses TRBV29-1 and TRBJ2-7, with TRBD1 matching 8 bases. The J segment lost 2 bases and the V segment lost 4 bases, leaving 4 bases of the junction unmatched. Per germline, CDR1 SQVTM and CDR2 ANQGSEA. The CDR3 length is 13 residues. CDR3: CSVVAQGAYEQYF. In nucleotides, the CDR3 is TGCAGCGTTGTCGCACAGGGGGCCTACGAGCAGTACTTC.

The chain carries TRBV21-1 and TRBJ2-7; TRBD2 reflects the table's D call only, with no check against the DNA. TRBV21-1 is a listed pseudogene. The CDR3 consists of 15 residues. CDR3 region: CASSTLERDSYEQYF. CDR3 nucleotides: TGTGCCAGCAGTACTCTGGAGAGAGACTCCTACGAGCAGTACTTC.

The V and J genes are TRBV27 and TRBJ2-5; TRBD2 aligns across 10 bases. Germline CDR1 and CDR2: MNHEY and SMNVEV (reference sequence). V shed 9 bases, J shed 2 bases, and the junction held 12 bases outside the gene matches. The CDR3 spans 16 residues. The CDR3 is CASGWPSGRGQETQYF. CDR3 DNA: TGTGCCAGTGGATGGCCTAGCGGGAGAGGACAAGAGACCCAGTACTTC.

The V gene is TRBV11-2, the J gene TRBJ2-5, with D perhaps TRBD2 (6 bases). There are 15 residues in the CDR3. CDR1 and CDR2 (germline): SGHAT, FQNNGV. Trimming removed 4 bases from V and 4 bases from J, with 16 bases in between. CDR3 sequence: CASSSGVVAGETQYF. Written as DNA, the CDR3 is TGTGCCAGCAGCTCGGGGGTGGTAGCTGGAGAGACCCAGTACTTC.

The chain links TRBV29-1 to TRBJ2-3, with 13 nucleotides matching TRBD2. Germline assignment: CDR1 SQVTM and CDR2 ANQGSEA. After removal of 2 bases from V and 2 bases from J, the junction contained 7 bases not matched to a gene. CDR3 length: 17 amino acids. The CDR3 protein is CSVESVTSGRNTDTQYF. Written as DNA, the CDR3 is TGCAGCGTTGAATCCGTGACTAGCGGGAGGAACACAGATACGCAGTATTTT.

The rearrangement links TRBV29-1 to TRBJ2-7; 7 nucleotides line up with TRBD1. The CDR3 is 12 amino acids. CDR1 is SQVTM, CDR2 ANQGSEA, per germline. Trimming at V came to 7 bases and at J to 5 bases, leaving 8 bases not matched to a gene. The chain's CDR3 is CSATLQGDEQYF. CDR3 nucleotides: TGCAGCGCGACGTTGCAGGGGGACGAGCAGTACTTC.

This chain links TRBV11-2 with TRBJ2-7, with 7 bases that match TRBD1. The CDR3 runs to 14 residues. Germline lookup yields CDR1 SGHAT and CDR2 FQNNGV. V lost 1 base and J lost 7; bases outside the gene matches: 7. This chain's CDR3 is CASSLVARGMEQYF. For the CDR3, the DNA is TGTGCCAGCAGCTTAGTGGCCAGGGGGATGGAGCAGTACTTC.

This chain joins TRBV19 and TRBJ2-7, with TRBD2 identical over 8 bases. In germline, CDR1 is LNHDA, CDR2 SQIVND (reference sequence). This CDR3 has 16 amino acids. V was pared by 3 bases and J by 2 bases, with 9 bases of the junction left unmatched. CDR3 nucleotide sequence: TGTGCCAGTAGTATTTTCGGGGGACTAGGACCCTACGAGCAGTACTTC. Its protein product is CASSIFGGLGPYEQYF.

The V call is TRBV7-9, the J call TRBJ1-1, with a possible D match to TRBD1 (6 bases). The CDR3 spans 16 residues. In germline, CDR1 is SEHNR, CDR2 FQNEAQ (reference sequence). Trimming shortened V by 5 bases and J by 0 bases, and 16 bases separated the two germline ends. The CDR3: CASSPMDSSMNTEAFF. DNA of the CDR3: TGTGCCAGCAGCCCGATGGACAGTTCCATGAACACTGAAGCTTTCTTT. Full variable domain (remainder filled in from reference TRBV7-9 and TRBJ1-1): DTGVSQNPRHKITKRGQNVTFRCDPISEHNRLYWYRQTLGQGPEFLTYFQNEAQLEKSRLLSDRFSAERPKGSFSTLEIQRTEQGDSAMYLCASSPMDSSMNTEAFFGQGTRLTVV.

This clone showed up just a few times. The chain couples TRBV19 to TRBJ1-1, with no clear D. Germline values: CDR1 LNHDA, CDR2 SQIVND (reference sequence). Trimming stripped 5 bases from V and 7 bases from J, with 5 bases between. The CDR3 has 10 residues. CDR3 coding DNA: TGTGCCAGTAGTGGCCTTGAAGCTTTCTTT. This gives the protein CASSGLEAFF.

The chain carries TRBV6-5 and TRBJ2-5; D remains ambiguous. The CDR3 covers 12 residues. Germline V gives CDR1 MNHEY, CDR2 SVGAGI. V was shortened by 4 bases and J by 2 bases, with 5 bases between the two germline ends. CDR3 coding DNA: TGTGCCAGCAGTTTAAATCAAGAGACCCAGTACTTC. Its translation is CASSLNQETQYF.

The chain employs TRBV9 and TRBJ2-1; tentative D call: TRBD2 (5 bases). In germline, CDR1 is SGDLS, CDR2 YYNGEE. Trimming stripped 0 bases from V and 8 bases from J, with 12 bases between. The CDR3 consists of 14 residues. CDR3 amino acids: CASSVDGMVDEQFF. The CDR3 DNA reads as TGTGCCAGCAGCGTAGACGGGATGGTCGATGAGCAGTTCTTC.

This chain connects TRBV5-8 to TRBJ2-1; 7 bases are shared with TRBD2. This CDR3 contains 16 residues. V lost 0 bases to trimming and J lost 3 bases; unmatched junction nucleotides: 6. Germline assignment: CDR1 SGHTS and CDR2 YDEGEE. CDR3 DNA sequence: TGTGCCAGCAGCTTGGGGCTAGCGGAGGGCTACAATGAGCAGTTCTTC. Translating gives CASSLGLAEGYNEQFF. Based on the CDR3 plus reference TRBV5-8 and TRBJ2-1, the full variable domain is EAGVTQSPTHLIKTRGQQATLRCSPISGHTSVYWYQQALGLGLQFLLWYDEGEERNRGNFPPRFSGRQFPNYSSELNVNALELEDSALYLCASSLGLAEGYNEQFFGPGTRLTVL.

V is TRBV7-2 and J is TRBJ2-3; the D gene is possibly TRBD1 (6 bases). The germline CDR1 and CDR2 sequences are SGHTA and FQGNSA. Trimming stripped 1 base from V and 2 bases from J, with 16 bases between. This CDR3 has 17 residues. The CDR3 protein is CASSLGVPGQPTDTQYF. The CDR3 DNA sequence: TGTGCCAGCAGCTTAGGGGTCCCGGGACAACCCACAGATACGCAGTATTTT.

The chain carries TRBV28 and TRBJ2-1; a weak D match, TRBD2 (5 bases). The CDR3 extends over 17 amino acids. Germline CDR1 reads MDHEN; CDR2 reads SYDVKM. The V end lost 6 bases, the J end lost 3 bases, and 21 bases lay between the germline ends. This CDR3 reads CASSSPHEGRYYNEQFF. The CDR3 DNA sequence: TGTGCCAGCAGCTCCCCCCACGAGGGTCGGTACTACAATGAGCAGTTCTTC. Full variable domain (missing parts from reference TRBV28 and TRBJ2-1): DVKVTQSSRYLVKRTGEKVFLECVQDMDHENMFWYRQDPGLGLRLIYFSYDVKMKEKGDIPEGYSVSREKKERFSLILESASTNQTSMYLCASSSPHEGRYYNEQFFGPGTRLTVL.

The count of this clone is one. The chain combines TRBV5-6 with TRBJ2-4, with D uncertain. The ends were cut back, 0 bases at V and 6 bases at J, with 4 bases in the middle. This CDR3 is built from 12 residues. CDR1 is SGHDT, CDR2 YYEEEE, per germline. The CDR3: CASSLGANIQYF. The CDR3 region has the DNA TGTGCCAGCAGCTTGGGGGCAAACATTCAGTACTTC.

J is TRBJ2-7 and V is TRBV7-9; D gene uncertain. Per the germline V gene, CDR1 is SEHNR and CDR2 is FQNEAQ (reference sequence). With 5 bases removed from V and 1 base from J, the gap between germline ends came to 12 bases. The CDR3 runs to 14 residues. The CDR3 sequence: CASSDWSRSYEQYF. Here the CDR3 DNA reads TGTGCCAGCAGCGATTGGTCCAGATCCTACGAGCAGTACTTC.

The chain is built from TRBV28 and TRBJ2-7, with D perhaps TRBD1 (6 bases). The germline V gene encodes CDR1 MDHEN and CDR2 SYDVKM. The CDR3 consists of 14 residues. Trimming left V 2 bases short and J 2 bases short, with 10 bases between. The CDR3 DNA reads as TGTGCCAGCAGTTTAGGGACATCGACCTACGAGCAGTACTTC. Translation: CASSLGTSTYEQYF.

The CDR3 nucleotides read TGTGCCAGCAGCTCTTCGACGAGCTCCTACGAGCAGTACTTC. It yields the protein CASSSSTSSYEQYF. V is TRBV7-6 and J is TRBJ2-7; no clear D. The V end lost 4 bases, the J end lost 0 bases, and 10 bases lay between the germline ends. The CDR3 runs 14 residues. Germline V gene sequence: CDR1 SGHVS, CDR2 FNYEAQ.

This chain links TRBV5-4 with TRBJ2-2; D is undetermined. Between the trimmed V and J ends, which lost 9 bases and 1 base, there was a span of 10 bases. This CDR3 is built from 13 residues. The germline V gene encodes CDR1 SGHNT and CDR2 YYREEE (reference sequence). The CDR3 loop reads CAIPTQNTGELFF. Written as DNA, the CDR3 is TGTGCCATCCCGACGCAGAACACCGGGGAGCTGTTTTTT.

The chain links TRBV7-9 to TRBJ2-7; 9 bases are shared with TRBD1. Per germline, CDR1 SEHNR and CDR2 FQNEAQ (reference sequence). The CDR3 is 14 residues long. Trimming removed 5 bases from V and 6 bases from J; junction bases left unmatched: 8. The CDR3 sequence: CASSPGTGLSEQYF. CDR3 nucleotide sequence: TGTGCCAGCAGCCCGGGGACAGGGCTCTCCGAGCAGTACTTC.

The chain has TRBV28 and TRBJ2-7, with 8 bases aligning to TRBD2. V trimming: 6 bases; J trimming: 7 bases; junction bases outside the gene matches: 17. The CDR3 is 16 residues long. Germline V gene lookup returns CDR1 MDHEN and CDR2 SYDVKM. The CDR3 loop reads CASSPHLGGRKGEQYF. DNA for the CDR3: TGTGCCAGCAGCCCCCACCTCGGCGGGAGGAAGGGGGAGCAGTACTTC.

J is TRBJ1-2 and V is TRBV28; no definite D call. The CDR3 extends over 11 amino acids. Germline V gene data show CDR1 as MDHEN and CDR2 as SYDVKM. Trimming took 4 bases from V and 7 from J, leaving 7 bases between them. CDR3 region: CASSWAAGYTF. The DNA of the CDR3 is TGTGCCAGCAGTTGGGCGGCTGGCTACACCTTC.

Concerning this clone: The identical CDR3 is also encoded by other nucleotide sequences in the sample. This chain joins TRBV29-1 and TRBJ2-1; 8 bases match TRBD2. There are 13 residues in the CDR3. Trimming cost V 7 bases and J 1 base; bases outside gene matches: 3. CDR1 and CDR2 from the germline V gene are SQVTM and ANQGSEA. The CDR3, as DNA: TGCAGCGCCGGGGGGGTATCCTACAATGAGCAGTTCTTC. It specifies CSAGGVSYNEQFF.

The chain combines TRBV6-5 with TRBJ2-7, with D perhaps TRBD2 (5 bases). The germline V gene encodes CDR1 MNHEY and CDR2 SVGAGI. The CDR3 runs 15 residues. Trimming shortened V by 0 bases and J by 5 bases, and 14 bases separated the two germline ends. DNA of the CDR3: TGTGCCAGCAGTTACTCGGAGGCCCTGGTCCACGAGCAGTACTTC. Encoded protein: CASSYSEALVHEQYF.

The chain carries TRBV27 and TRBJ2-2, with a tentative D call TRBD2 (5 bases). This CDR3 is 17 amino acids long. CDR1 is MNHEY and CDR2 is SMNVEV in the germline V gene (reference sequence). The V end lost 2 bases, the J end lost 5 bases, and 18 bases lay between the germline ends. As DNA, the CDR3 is TGTGCCAGCAGTTTACTGCACTTGATCGGGGAGACCGGGGAGCTGTTTTTT. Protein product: CASSLLHLIGETGELFF.

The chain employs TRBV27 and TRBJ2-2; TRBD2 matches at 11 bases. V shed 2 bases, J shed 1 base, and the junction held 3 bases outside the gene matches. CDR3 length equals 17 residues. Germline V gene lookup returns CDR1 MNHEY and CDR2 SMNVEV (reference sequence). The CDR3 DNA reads TGTGCCAGCAGTTTAATTGGACTAGCGGGGAACACCGGGGAGCTGTTTTTT. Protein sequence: CASSLIGLAGNTGELFF.

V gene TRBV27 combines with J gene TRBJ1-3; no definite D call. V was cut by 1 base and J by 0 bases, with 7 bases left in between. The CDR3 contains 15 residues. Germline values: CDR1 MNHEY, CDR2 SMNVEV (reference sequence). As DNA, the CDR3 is TGTGCCAGCAGTTTATGGGGTAACTCTGGAAACACCATATATTTT. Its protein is CASSLWGNSGNTIYF.

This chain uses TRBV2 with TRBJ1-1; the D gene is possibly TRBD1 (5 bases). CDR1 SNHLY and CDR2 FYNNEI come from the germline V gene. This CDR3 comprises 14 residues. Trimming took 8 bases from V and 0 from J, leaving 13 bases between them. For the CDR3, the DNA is TGTGCCAGCCCTGGGGCGGGGTTGAACACTGAAGCTTTCTTT. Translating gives CASPGAGLNTEAFF.

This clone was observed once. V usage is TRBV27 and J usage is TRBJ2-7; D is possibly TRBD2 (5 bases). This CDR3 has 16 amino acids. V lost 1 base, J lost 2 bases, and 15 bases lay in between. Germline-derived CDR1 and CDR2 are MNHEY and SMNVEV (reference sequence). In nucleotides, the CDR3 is TGTGCCAGCAGTTTATTCACAGCCGGGAAGACCTACGAGCAGTACTTC. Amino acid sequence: CASSLFTAGKTYEQYF.